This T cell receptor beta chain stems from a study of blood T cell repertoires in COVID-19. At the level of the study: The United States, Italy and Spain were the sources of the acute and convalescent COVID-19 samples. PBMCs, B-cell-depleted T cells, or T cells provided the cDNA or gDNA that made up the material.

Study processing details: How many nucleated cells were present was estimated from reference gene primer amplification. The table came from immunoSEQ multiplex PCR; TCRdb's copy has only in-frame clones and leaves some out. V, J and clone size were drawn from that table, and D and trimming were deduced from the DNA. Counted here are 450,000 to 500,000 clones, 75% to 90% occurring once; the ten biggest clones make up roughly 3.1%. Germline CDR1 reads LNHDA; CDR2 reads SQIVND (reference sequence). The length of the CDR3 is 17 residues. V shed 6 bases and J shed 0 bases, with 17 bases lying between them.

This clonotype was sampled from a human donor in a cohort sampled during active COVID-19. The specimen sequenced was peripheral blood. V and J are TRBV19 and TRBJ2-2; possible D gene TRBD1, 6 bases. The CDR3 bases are TGTGCCAGTAGGAGCCCCGGACAGCCTTCGAACACCGGGGAGCTGTTTTTT. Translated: CASRSPGQPSNTGELFF.